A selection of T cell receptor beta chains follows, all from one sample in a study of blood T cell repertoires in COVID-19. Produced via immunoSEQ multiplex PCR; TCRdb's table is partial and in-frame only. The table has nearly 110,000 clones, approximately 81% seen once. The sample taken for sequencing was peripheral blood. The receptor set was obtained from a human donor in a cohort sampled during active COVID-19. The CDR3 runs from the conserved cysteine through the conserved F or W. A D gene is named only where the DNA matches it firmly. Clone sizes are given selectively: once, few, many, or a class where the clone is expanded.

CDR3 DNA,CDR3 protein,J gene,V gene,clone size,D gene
TGCGCCAGCAGAGGGACTGTGTCCTACGAGCAGTACTTC,CASRGTVSYEQYF,TRBJ2-7,TRBV5-1,-,-
TGTGCCAGCAGGGAGGGGCAGAGCAATCAGCCCCAGCATTTT,CASREGQSNQPQHF,TRBJ1-5,TRBV28,-,-
TGTGCCAGCAGCTTAGAAATAACTAACTCCTACGAGCAGTACTTC,CASSLEITNSYEQYF,TRBJ2-7,TRBV7-8,-,-
TGTGCCAGCAGCTTATCTGGACAGGGGAACCAAGAGACCCAGTACTTC,CASSLSGQGNQETQYF,TRBJ2-5,TRBV11-3,-,TRBD1
TGTGCCAGCAGTCGACAGGGTAATCAGCCCCAGCATTTT,CASSRQGNQPQHF,TRBJ1-5,TRBV25-1,-,TRBD1
TGTGCCAGCAGCACCCAGGGGGCAAGGCAGCCCCAGCATTTT,CASSTQGARQPQHF,TRBJ1-5,TRBV6-6,-,TRBD1
TGTGCCTGGAGTTCCTCGGCAGATACGCAGTATTTT,CAWSSSADTQYF,TRBJ2-3,TRBV30,once,-
TGTGCCAGCAGCAAGGGGCGGACTAGCGGGAGTTTTGGCAATGAGCAGTTCTTC,CASSKGRTSGSFGNEQFF,TRBJ2-1,TRBV11-2,-,TRBD2
TGTGCCAGCAGCGTACGACAGGGCCCTAACTATGGCTACACCTTC,CASSVRQGPNYGYTF,TRBJ1-2,TRBV9,-,TRBD1
TGTGCCTGGAGTCTACAGGAGAACACTGAAGCTTTCTTT,CAWSLQENTEAFF,TRBJ1-1,TRBV30,-,-
TGTGCCAGCAGCTTAGTTACTAGTGTTTTGGCCGGGGAGCTGTTTTTT,CASSLVTSVLAGELFF,TRBJ2-2,TRBV11-2,-,-
TGTGCCAGCAGTCCCCCCCTCGGGGGGGGATTATCGTCACCCCTCCACTTT,CASSPPLGGGLSSPLHF,TRBJ1-6,TRBV28,-,-
TGTGCCAGTAGTCCAGCTAGCGGGAGCCCCCTTTACGAGCAGTACTTC,CASSPASGSPLYEQYF,TRBJ2-7,TRBV19,-,TRBD2
TGCGCCAGCAGCACCGACTTAAACTCCTACGAGCAGTACTTC,CASSTDLNSYEQYF,TRBJ2-7,TRBV5-1,-,-
TGTGCCAGTAGGGGACAGGGAAGTCAGCCCCAGCATTTT,CASRGQGSQPQHF,TRBJ1-5,TRBV19,-,TRBD1
TGTGCCAGCAGCTTGGGACAGATCAATTCACCCCTCCACTTT,CASSLGQINSPLHF,TRBJ1-6,TRBV7-8,-,TRBD1
TGTGCCAGCAGCTGGGACAGGCCCTCTGGGGCCAACGTCCTGACTTTC,CASSWDRPSGANVLTF,TRBJ2-6,TRBV7-2,-,TRBD1
TGCGCCAGCAGCCATAAAGACAGGGGAGGCACTGAAGCTTTCTTT,CASSHKDRGGTEAFF,TRBJ1-1,TRBV4-3,-,TRBD1